This T cell receptor beta chain was sequenced in a study of spatial heterogeneity in lung cancer. Study-level points and caveats: How many expanded intratumoral alpha and beta TCRs were present tracked the tumor mutation count, which was a count of nonsynonymous mutations. Ubiquitous nonsynonymous mutations were tracked by counts of ubiquitous expanded TCRs, and regional ones by counts of regional expanded TCRs.

As to time point: sample taken at primary tumor resection. From the 5' RACE reads, TCRdb called clonotypes with MiXCR, one entry per CDR3 protein. The table lists 20,000 to 30,000 distinct CDR3 sequences, roughly 8.3% of them singletons. V was trimmed by 6 bases and J by 5 bases, leaving 16 bases between them. The CDR3 sequence is 14 residues long. CDR1 is MNHNY, CDR2 SVGAGI, per germline (reference sequence). This clonotype was counted ten times or more. Its antigen is not identified. The sample consisted of lung tumor tissue, taken at surgery. This rearrangement joins TRBV6-6 to TRBJ1-1; a possible D gene is TRBD1 (5 bases). This receptor was taken from a male donor with early-stage non-small cell lung cancer. The CDR3 bases are TGTGCCAGCAGACGGGACCCCTCGAAGACTGAAGCTTTCTTT. It translates to CASRRDPSKTEAFF.